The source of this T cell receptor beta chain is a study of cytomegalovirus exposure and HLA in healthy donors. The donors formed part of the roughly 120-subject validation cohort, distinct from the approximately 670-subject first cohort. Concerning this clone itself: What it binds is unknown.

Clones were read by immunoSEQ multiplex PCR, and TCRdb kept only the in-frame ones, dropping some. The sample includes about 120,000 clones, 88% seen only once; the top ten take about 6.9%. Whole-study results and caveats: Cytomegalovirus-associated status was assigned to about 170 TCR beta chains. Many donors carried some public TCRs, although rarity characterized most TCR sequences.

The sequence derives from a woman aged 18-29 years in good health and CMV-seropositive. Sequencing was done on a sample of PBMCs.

For the CDR3, the DNA is TGTGCCAGCATCTCGGGGACTCCCTCCTACAATGAGCAGTTCTTC. It yields the protein CASISGTPSYNEQFF. This sequence joins TRBV11-2 and TRBJ2-1; possibly TRBD2 for D (6 bases). The CDR3 totals 15 residues. V was shortened by 7 bases and J by 0 bases, with 13 bases between the two germline ends. Germline loops: CDR1 SGHAT, CDR2 FQNNGV.